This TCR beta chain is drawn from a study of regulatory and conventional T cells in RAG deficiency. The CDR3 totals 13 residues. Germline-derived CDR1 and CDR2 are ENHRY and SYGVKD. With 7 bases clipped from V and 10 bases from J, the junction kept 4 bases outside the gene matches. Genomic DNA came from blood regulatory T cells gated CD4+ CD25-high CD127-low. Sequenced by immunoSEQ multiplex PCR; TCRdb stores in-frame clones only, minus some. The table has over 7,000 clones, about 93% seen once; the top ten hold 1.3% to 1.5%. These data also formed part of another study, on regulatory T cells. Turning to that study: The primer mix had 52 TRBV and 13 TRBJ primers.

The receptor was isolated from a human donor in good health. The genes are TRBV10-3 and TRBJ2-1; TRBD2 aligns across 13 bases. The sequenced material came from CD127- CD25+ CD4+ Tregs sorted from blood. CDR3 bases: TGTGCCATCATGCCGGGACTAGCGGGGGAGCAGTTCTTC. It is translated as CAIMPGLAGEQFF.